Below, one T cell receptor (beta chain) is given with its context. This sample is drawn from a study of blood T cell repertoires in COVID-19. Sequencing was performed with immunoSEQ multiplex PCR; in TCRdb, only in-frame clones are kept and a portion is missing. The data contain roughly 180,000 clones, 83% of them singletons. Germline V gene sequence: CDR1 KGHDR, CDR2 SFDVKD. V dropped 0 bases and J dropped 7 bases, with 12 bases sitting between them. The CDR3 sequence is 15 residues long. The sample consisted of PBMCs or T cells enriched from blood (not recorded which). V gene TRBV24-1 combines with J gene TRBJ1-5; tentative D call: TRBD1 (5 bases). The clonotype comes from a woman aged 45-65 years who had recovered from COVID-19. The CDR3 spells CATSDLQGNGQPQHF. As DNA, the CDR3 is TGTGCCACCAGTGATTTGCAGGGAAATGGACAGCCCCAGCATTTT.